This TCR beta chain came from a study of cytomegalovirus exposure and HLA in healthy donors. Per germline, CDR1 LGHNA and CDR2 YNFKEQ. The CDR3 spans 14 residues. V lost 0 bases, J lost 1 base, and 5 bases lay in between. Study outcomes and limitations: Earlier analysis yielded a pattern in which most TCR beta V segments were productive about 90% or about 30% of the time.

The PCR employed 60 Vbeta primers together with 13 Jbeta primers. Sequenced by immunoSEQ multiplex PCR; TCRdb stores in-frame clones only, minus some. The data hold about 230,000 clones, with more than 85% observed a single time. A word on this clone: The antigen is undetermined.

V and J are TRBV4-2 and TRBJ2-3; no clear D. This clonotype was obtained from a woman aged 18-30 years in good health and CMV-seronegative. The sample taken for sequencing was PBMCs. CDR3 sequence: CASSQDQGTDTQYF. The CDR3 DNA sequence: TGTGCCAGCAGCCAAGATCAGGGCACAGATACGCAGTATTTT.